Below, 16 T cell receptor beta chains from the same sample are listed, as sequenced in a study of cytotoxic CD8 clonotypes in ibrutinib-treated CLL. The assay was immunoSEQ multiplex PCR, and TCRdb's table has in-frame clones only and misses some. The sample shows some 310,000 clones, almost 80% of them seen only once. Source: PBMCs, taken before ibrutinib treatment. The receptors derive from a human donor with chronic lymphocytic leukemia.

This clone appeared a few times. The rearrangement joins TRBV6-5 to TRBJ1-5; tentatively, D is TRBD1 (5 bases). Looked up from germline, CDR1 is MNHEY and CDR2 is SVGAGI. V was clipped by 2 bases and J by 0 bases, with 8 bases between them. The CDR3 extends over 15 amino acids. CDR3 loop: CASSYGQYSNQPQHF. DNA of the CDR3: TGTGCCAGCAGTTACGGACAATATAGCAATCAGCCCCAGCATTTT.

This chain links TRBV18 with TRBJ2-5; no reliable D call. The CDR3 contains 15 residues. Trimming stripped 5 bases from V and 1 base from J, with 14 bases between. Germline-derived CDR1 and CDR2 are KGHSH and LQKENI. The chain's CDR3 is CASSFKTSRQETQYF. CDR3 bases: TGTGCCAGCTCATTCAAGACTTCCCGCCAAGAGACCCAGTACTTC.

Note on this clone: The germline gene is not matched at one end of the junction; a read error may be the cause. This sequence joins TRBV7-7 and TRBJ2-5; 7 nucleotides agree with TRBD1. This CDR3 contains 15 residues. In germline, CDR1 is SSHAT, CDR2 FNYEAQ (reference sequence). CDR3: CASSSTGAGGETQYF. Here the CDR3 DNA reads TGTGCTAGCAGCTCGACCGGGGCAGGGGGAGAGACCCAGTACTTC.

The V gene is TRBV12-5, the J gene TRBJ2-1; no clear D. The germline CDR1 and CDR2 sequences are LGHNT and FRNRAP. Trimming removed 0 bases at V and 6 bases at J, with 9 bases between. The CDR3 has 14 residues. The CDR3 protein is CASGLVVGPNEQFF. CDR3 nucleotides: TGTGCTAGTGGTTTGGTAGTAGGTCCCAATGAGCAGTTCTTC.

This clone appeared once. The chain joins TRBV15 to TRBJ2-7; D is perhaps TRBD2 (6 bases). Germline CDR1 reads LNHNV; CDR2 reads YYDKDF (reference sequence). V lost 0 bases to trimming and J lost 7 bases, with 10 bases between them. This CDR3 region has 13 residues. In DNA form, the CDR3 reads TGTGCCACCAGCAGAGATGCGGGAAGAGAGCAGTACTTC. This codes for CATSRDAGREQYF.

In its sample, this clone was seen once. The CDR3 here is CASSEAWVSHYGYTF. The CDR3 coding sequence is TGTGCCAGCAGTGAAGCCTGGGTTTCACACTATGGCTACACCTTC. The rearrangement uses TRBV6-1 and TRBJ1-2; unclear D gene. Trimming took off 0 bases at V and 3 bases at J, with 11 bases between the two ends. Per germline, CDR1 MNHNS and CDR2 SASEGT. The CDR3 loop spans 15 amino acids.

This chain links TRBV27 with TRBJ2-4; unclear D gene. The CDR3 is 11 amino acids. The V end lost 5 bases, the J end lost 9 bases, and 8 bases lay between the germline ends. From germline, CDR1 is MNHEY and CDR2 SMNVEV (reference sequence). This chain's CDR3 is CASSQRGIQYF. The CDR3, as DNA: TGTGCCAGCAGTCAGCGAGGCATTCAGTACTTC.

The chain is built from TRBV13 and TRBJ2-3; tentative D call: TRBD2 (6 bases). The V and J ends lost 1 base and 3 bases respectively, with 17 bases between them. Germline CDR1 reads PRHDT; CDR2 reads FYEKMQ (reference sequence). There are 17 residues in the CDR3. CDR3 sequence reads: CASSLEEVGSGTDTQYF. CDR3 in DNA: TGTGCCAGCAGCTTAGAGGAGGTCGGGAGTGGAACAGATACGCAGTATTTT.

This chain joins TRBV6-1 and TRBJ2-5, with TRBD1 as a possible D gene (6 bases). Per germline, CDR1 MNHNS and CDR2 SASEGT. V was pared by 0 bases and J by 0 bases, with 11 bases between. This CDR3 has 16 residues. The CDR3 coding sequence is TGTGCCAGCAGTGAAGCGCTCTGGGACAACCAAGAGACCCAGTACTTC. Translated: CASSEALWDNQETQYF.

The genes are TRBV5-1 and TRBJ1-2; unclear D gene. Trimming removed 2 bases at V and 5 bases at J, with 7 bases between. The CDR3 is 12 residues long. Germline V gives CDR1 SGHRS, CDR2 YFSETQ. As DNA, the CDR3 is TGCGCCAGCAGCTTATCGGGGTATGGCTACACCTTC. Amino acid sequence: CASSLSGYGYTF.

The genes are TRBV9 and TRBJ2-1; unclear D gene. This CDR3 is built from 12 residues. CDR1 and CDR2 (germline): SGDLS, YYNGEE. The V end was cut by 4 bases, the J end by 9 bases, with 11 bases between. The CDR3 DNA reads TGTGCCAGCAGCACCCCGTTTCGTGAGCAGTTCTTC. Translating it yields CASSTPFREQFF.

The chain carries TRBV19 and TRBJ1-1; 8 nucleotides agree with TRBD1. The CDR3 contains 14 residues. CDR1 is LNHDA and CDR2 is SQIVND in the germline V gene (reference sequence). The trim removed 8 bases at V and 1 base at J, leaving 6 bases unmatched. The CDR3 nucleotides read TGTGCCAGTTCGAGGACAGGGACGAACACTGAAGCTTTCTTT. This encodes CASSRTGTNTEAFF. Full variable domain (missing parts from reference TRBV19 and TRBJ1-1): DGGITQSPKYLFRKEGQNVTLSCEQNLNHDAMYWYRQDPGQGLRLIYYSQIVNDFQKGDIAEGYSVSREKKESFPLTVTSAQKNPTAFYLCASSRTGTNTEAFFGQGTRLTVV.

V and J are TRBV28 and TRBJ1-5, with TRBD1 matching over 7 bases. CDR1 MDHEN and CDR2 SYDVKM come from the germline V gene. With V trimmed by 3 bases and J by 6 bases, 8 bases remained unmatched. The CDR3 extends over 15 amino acids. The CDR3 bases are TGTGCCAGCAGTTTCATAGGGGGCAGGACTCAGCCCCAGCATTTT. This translates into CASSFIGGRTQPQHF.

CDR3 residues: CASSPLFSGTHEQYF. The CDR3 DNA is TGTGCCAGCAGCCCGCTCTTTAGCGGGACCCACGAGCAGTACTTC. This chain uses TRBV7-8 with TRBJ2-7, with 8 bases fitting TRBD2. The trim removed 5 bases at V and 5 bases at J, leaving 11 bases unmatched. Germline lookup yields CDR1 SGHVS and CDR2 FQNEAQ. This CDR3 has 15 residues.

This chain joins TRBV5-1 and TRBJ2-6; D gene ambiguous. The CDR3 contains 15 residues. The V gene lost 1 base and the J gene lost 1 base, with 6 bases spanning the gap. Germline CDR1 SGHRS, CDR2 YFSETQ. The CDR3 DNA reads as TGCGCCAGCAGCTTGTTGGAATCTGGGGCCAACGTCCTGACTTTC. It codes for CASSLLESGANVLTF.

V is TRBV9 and J is TRBJ2-1, with D possibly TRBD1 on 6 matching bases. Germline-derived CDR1 and CDR2 are SGDLS and YYNGEE. This CDR3 contains 16 residues. The V gene lost 4 bases and the J gene lost 7 bases, with 21 bases spanning the gap. In nucleotides, the CDR3 is TGTGCCAGCAGCCCTGCGGTGGGGGCCGAGGTTAATGAGCAGTTCTTC. Its protein is CASSPAVGAEVNEQFF.